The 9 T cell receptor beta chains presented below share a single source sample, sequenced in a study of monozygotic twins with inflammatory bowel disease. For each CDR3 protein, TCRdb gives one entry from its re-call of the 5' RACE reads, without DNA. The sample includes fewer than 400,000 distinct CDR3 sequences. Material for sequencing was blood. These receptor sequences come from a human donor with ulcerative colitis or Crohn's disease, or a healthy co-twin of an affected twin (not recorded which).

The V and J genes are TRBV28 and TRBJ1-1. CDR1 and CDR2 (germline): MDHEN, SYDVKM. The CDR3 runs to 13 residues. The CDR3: CASIKGSNTEAFF.

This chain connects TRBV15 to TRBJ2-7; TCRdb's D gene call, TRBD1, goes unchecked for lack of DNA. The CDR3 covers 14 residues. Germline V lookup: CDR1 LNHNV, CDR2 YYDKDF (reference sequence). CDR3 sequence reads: CATSRGTGTYEQYF.

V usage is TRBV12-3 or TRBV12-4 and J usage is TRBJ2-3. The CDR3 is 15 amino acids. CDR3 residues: CASSFLGLVTNTQYF.

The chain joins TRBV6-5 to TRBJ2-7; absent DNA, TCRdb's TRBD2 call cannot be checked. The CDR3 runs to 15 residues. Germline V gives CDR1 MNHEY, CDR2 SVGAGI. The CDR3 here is CASSYGGVLDDEQYF.

The CDR3 region is CASSKTGGETQYF. V is TRBV4-3 and J is TRBJ2-5; with no DNA, the TCRdb D assignment of TRBD1 cannot be verified. Germline V gene data show CDR1 as LGHNA and CDR2 as YSLEER. The CDR3 is 13 amino acids.

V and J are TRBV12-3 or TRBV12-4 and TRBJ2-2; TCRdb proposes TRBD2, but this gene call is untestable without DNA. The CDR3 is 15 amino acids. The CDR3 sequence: CASVRAGSSTGELFF.

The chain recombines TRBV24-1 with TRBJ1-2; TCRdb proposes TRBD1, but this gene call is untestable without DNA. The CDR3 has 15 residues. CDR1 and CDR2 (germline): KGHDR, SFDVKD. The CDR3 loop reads CATSDLRQGGYGYTF.

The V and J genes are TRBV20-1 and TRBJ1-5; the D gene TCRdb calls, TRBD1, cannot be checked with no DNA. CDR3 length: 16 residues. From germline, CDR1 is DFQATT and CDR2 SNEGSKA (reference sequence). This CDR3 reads CSPEVAAPYSNQPQHF.

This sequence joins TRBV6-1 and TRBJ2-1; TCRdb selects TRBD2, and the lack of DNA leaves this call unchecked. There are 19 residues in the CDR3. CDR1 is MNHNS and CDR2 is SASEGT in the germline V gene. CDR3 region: CASSLYSLAGGGSYNEQFF.